This note documents a single TCR beta chain sequence. The antigen it recognizes is unknown. Nothing much larger sits one base from this clone, and base qualities are not available. To count as naive, T cells had to be viable CD3+CD4+ or CD3+CD8+ cells with a CCR7+CD45RA+CD45RO-CD95-CD27+CD28+ profile. On the day of marrow donation, related bone marrow donors gave peripheral blood samples. Peripheral blood and bone marrow mononuclear cells were isolated by Ficoll-Hypaque density centrifugation and were cryopreserved. CD4+ and CD8+ T cells, including naive and memory subsets, were sorted by FACS using a FACSAria II. Genomic DNA was the input for TRB sequencing, which was run either with the immunoSEQ assay at survey resolution or with the hsTCRB kit. Regarding the original processing steps: The immunoSEQ software handled initial read processing, and the LymphoSeq R package was used for repertoire analyses. Clonality was computed as 1 minus normalized Shannon entropy, and a Gini coefficient was also calculated for each TRB dataset. Phenotypes of unsorted samples were inferred by mapping TRB sequences from sorted subsets of the recipient or donor onto unsorted samples of the same recipient. What TCRdb holds here is the immuneACCESS table cut down to in-frame rearrangements. Part of the clones is not present; checked against another copy, under half of the missing clones reflect an unresolved V gene, and the others are unexplained. The DNA was the basis for D and trimming; V, J and clone size are from that table. Within this sample are roughly 23,000 clones, with around 98% of them counted one time only. The ten largest clones take up 0.1% to 0.15% of the sample.

Trimming takes 5 bases from V and 0 bases from J, and the germline ends sit 13 bases apart. The CDR1 and CDR2 encoded by the germline V gene are SQVTM and ANQGSEA. The CDR3 starts with the cysteine, ends with the phenylalanine, and has 14 residues. Only the CDR3 region is kept as DNA, spanning 42 bases read in frame from base 1. The data were taken from a study of T cells after posttransplantation cyclophosphamide (dated by TCRdb to the mid-2010s). Study-wide context: T cell repertoire reconstitution was tracked by TRB sequencing after myeloablative bone marrow transplantation in which posttransplantation cyclophosphamide was used as GVHD prophylaxis. Antigen receptor sequencing covered samples from a few dozen PTCy-treated patients and some 15 of their related bone marrow donors. TRB sequencing was performed on blood from all 35 or so PTCy patients with 1-year posttransplant specimens. Up to 3 additional blood samples from 2 to 5.2 years after transplant were also TRB-sequenced in 3 patients, as was pretransplant blood from 4 patients. Because TRA and TRB clonality were tightly correlated in roughly 10 samples, subsequent TCR analyses were focused on TRB only. Public TRB sequences were searched against a database of over 3,600 sequences associated with responses to pathogens, tumor antigens, self-antigens and alloantigens. Study-level results and caveats: Across the 45 patients, TRB clonality was highly associated with recipient CMV seropositivity and CMV reactivation, and diversity with PTCy was similar to that in the CNI/methotrexate controls. The TRB repertoires of T cells infiltrating skin or the GI tract showed only limited overlap with the TRB repertoires found in blood. At 1-2 months, donor-recipient similarity was low but rose over the first year, and the later blood repertoires were often dominated by donor CD8+ memory clones.

Sequences were obtained from naive CD4+ T cells sorted from PBMCs. The TCR was taken from a man between 50 and 59 years old in good health, CMV-negative, and a related stem cell transplant donor. The rearrangement joined TRBV29-1 to TRBJ1-2, with no D gene named confidently. For the CDR3, the sequence is CSVLLTQANYGYTF. The nucleotides read TGCAGCGTTTTATTAACTCAGGCTAACTATGGCTACACCTTC.